Below are 20 T cell receptor beta chains sequenced from a single sample in a study of shared clonotypes between healthy human individuals. Clones were sequenced by immunoSEQ multiplex PCR, and TCRdb holds only the in-frame ones, with some missing. The sample has some 490,000 clones, approximately 82% seen once; the top ten hold 9.5% to 15%. The source material was PBMCs. These receptor sequences come from a woman in her forties in good health. Some clones in this sample may be carry-over from other donors' samples.

There are many counts of this clone. The chain employs TRBV5-1 and TRBJ2-7; 10 bases align to TRBD2. V dropped 2 bases and J dropped 2; count of bases not matched to a gene: 7. CDR1 and CDR2 (germline): SGHRS, YFSETQ. CDR3 length: 16 amino acids. The CDR3 nucleotides read TGCGCCAGCAGCTTCTATAGCGGGAGGTCCCCCTACGAGCAGTACTTC. Its protein is CASSFYSGRSPYEQYF.

This clone was recorded a few times. The CDR3 region is CASSEGNLGSYEQYF. CDR3 coding DNA: TGCGCCAGCAGTGAAGGGAACTTAGGCTCCTACGAGCAGTACTTC. This sequence joins TRBV10-1 and TRBJ2-7; D remains unclear. The CDR3 is 15 amino acids. CDR1 is WNHNN, CDR2 SYGVQD, per germline (reference sequence). Trimming shortened V by 3 bases and J by 0 bases, and 12 bases separated the two germline ends.

This chain joins TRBV30 and TRBJ1-4, with TRBD1 matching over 7 bases. Germline loops: CDR1 GTSNPN, CDR2 SVGIG (reference sequence). Trimming took 5 bases from V and 10 from J; bases not matched to a gene: 4. The CDR3 covers 11 residues. The CDR3 here is CAWDRDAKLFF. The CDR3 coding sequence is TGTGCCTGGGACAGGGACGCAAAACTGTTTTTT. The full variable domain, in which reference TRBV30 and TRBJ1-4 provide the parts outside the CDR3, is SQTIHQWPATLVQPVGSPLSLECTVEGTSNPNLYWYRQAAGRGLQLLFYSVGIGQISSEVPQNLSASRPQDRQFILSSKKLLLSDSGFYLCAWDRDAKLFFGSGTQLSVL.

V is TRBV4-3 and J is TRBJ2-3; either TRBD1 or TRBD2 may fit D (6 bases each). Germline CDR1 and CDR2: LGHNA and YSLEER. The CDR3 covers 17 residues. V lost 4 bases, J lost 1 base, and 18 bases lay in between. The CDR3 here is CASSRKLRGEGTDTQYF. CDR3 in DNA: TGCGCCAGCAGCCGAAAGCTTAGGGGGGAGGGCACAGATACGCAGTATTTT.

V and J are TRBV6-1 and TRBJ2-7; D may be TRBD1 (6 bases). This CDR3 is 15 amino acids long. Germline V gene data show CDR1 as MNHNS and CDR2 as SASEGT. The germline V and J ends were trimmed by 6 bases and 3 bases, with 18 bases remaining between them. CDR3 in DNA: TGTGCCAGCAGCGTCCGGGACATTCGAGACTACGAGCAGTACTTC. This gives the protein CASSVRDIRDYEQYF.

The chain combines TRBV7-2 with TRBJ2-3; D could derive from TRBD1 or TRBD2 (5 bases each). V was shortened by 5 bases and J by 5 bases, with 17 bases between the two germline ends. CDR1 is SGHTA, CDR2 FQGNSA, per germline. CDR3 size: 15 residues. The CDR3 is CASSPIGGEIDTQYF. Written as DNA, the CDR3 is TGTGCCAGCAGCCCAATTGGGGGAGAAATAGATACGCAGTATTTT.

V gene TRBV18 combines with J gene TRBJ2-1; maybe TRBD1 (5 bases). CDR3 length equals 15 residues. The ends were cut back, 3 bases at V and 6 bases at J, with 15 bases in the middle. Germline CDR1 is KGHSH and CDR2 is LQKENI. For the CDR3, the DNA is TGTGCCAGCTCACCCCTGCAGGGTACTCCCAATGAGCAGTTCTTC. This codes for CASSPLQGTPNEQFF.

A remark on this clone: Since a far larger clone is one base different, this is likely a read error. This CDR3 is also generated by other DNA sequences in the sample. The V gene is TRBV7-3, the J gene TRBJ2-7; D gene uncertain. Germline CDR1 reads SGHTA; CDR2 reads FQGTGA. CDR3 length equals 17 residues. CDR3 sequence: CASSLEVGLHVPYEQYF. CDR3 DNA: TGTGCCAGCAGCTTAGAGGTCGGTCTTCATGTCCCCTACGAGCAGTATTTC.

There are many counts of this clone. The rearrangement links TRBV6-1 to TRBJ2-3; 11 bases map to TRBD2. The V gene's germline CDR1 is MNHNS and CDR2 SASEGT. J gave up 4 bases and V 7 bases, and 7 bases lay outside the gene matches. This CDR3 has 15 amino acids. CDR3 region: CASISTSGTPDTQYF. DNA for the CDR3: TGTGCCAGCATTTCGACTAGCGGGACCCCAGATACGCAGTATTTT.

The chain links TRBV7-3 to TRBJ1-3; D is unclear. The V end was cut by 8 bases, the J end by 0 bases, with 20 bases between. Germline V gives CDR1 SGHTA, CDR2 FQGTGA. CDR3 size: 17 residues. The CDR3 here is CASHSWFMAGSGNTIYF. CDR3 in DNA: TGTGCCAGCCACTCGTGGTTCATGGCCGGCTCTGGAAACACCATATATTTT.

The chain joins TRBV28 to TRBJ1-1; a weak D match, TRBD1 (5 bases). The V gene's germline CDR1 is MDHEN and CDR2 SYDVKM. The V gene lost 5 bases and the J gene lost 8 bases, with 12 bases spanning the gap. The CDR3 sequence is 12 residues long. The CDR3 loop is CASSLTEAEAFF. The CDR3 DNA sequence: TGTGCCAGCAGTCTGACAGAGGCGGAAGCTTTCTTT. The full variable domain, in which reference TRBV28 and TRBJ1-1 provide the parts outside the CDR3, is DVKVTQSSRYLVKRTGEKVFLECVQDMDHENMFWYRQDPGLGLRLIYFSYDVKMKEKGDIPEGYSVSREKKERFSLILESASTNQTSMYLCASSLTEAEAFFGQGTRLTVV.

This chain joins TRBV28 and TRBJ2-5; D ambiguous. The J call may be wrong; the DNA end is better matched by TRBJ2-7. The CDR3 loop spans 11 amino acids. Germline CDR1 is MDHEN and CDR2 is SYDVKM. CDR3 sequence reads: CASGSSYEQYF. The CDR3 region has the DNA TGTGCCAGCGGCAGCTCCTACGAGCAGTACTTC.

This clone occurred once. CDR3 loop: CASSLSGLAATNEQFF. The CDR3 DNA reads TGTGCCAGCAGCTTAAGTGGACTAGCGGCCACCAATGAGCAGTTCTTC. The rearrangement links TRBV7-2 to TRBJ2-1, with 10 bases identical to TRBD2. This CDR3 region has 16 residues. CDR1 and CDR2 (germline): SGHTA, FQGNSA. With V trimmed by 2 bases and J by 6 bases, 7 bases remained unmatched.

The genes are TRBV5-5 and TRBJ2-7; D perhaps matches TRBD1 (7 bases). V lost 0 bases, J lost 2 bases, and 18 bases lay in between. CDR1 is SGHKS and CDR2 is YYEKEE in the germline V gene (reference sequence). CDR3 length: 17 residues. The CDR3 protein is CASSLAQAGQTPYEQYF. The CDR3 bases are TGTGCCAGCAGCTTGGCCCAGGCGGGACAGACCCCCTACGAGCAGTACTTC.

V usage is TRBV6-5 and J usage is TRBJ2-7; 7 nucleotides line up with TRBD2. With V trimmed by 5 bases and J by 1 base, 5 bases remained unmatched. The CDR3 has 14 amino acids. Germline values: CDR1 MNHEY, CDR2 SVGAGI. This CDR3 reads CASSLSGNSYEQYF. The DNA of the CDR3 is TGTGCCAGCAGTCTCAGCGGGAATTCCTACGAGCAGTACTTC.

This chain links TRBV7-6 with TRBJ2-2; D unclear. This CDR3 spans 14 amino acids. Trimming left V 7 bases short and J 0 bases short, with 9 bases between. Per germline, CDR1 SGHVS and CDR2 FNYEAQ. The CDR3 coding sequence is TGTGCCAGCACAGCACAGACGAACACCGGGGAGCTGTTTTTT. Its translation is CASTAQTNTGELFF.

The chain is built from TRBV11-2 and TRBJ2-3; 7 bases map to TRBD2. The CDR3 loop spans 13 amino acids. Germline assignment: CDR1 SGHAT and CDR2 FQNNGV. J was trimmed by 4 bases and V by 3 bases; bases with no gene match: 1. CDR3 DNA sequence: TGTGCCAGCAGCTTGCGGGAGCCAGATACGCAGTATTTT. Translating gives CASSLREPDTQYF.

This chain uses TRBV9 with TRBJ2-1, with 10 nucleotides matching TRBD2. J lost 1 base, V lost 0 bases, and 4 bases had no gene match. This CDR3 spans 17 amino acids. CDR1 and CDR2 from the germline V gene are SGDLS and YYNGEE. The CDR3 sequence is CASSVARTSGSYNEQFF. The DNA for the CDR3 is TGTGCCAGCAGCGTAGCCCGGACTAGCGGTTCCTACAATGAGCAGTTCTTC.

This clone was seen once. The chain is built from TRBV28 and TRBJ2-1, with D possibly TRBD1 on 5 matching bases. This CDR3 region has 15 residues. The germline V gene has CDR1 MDHEN and CDR2 SYDVKM. Trimming left V 7 bases short and J 0 bases short, with 13 bases between. CDR3 nucleotide sequence: TGTGCCAGCAAAAGGACAACCAGCTCCTACAATGAGCAGTTCTTC. Amino acid sequence: CASKRTTSSYNEQFF.

The chain is built from TRBV4-2 and TRBJ2-7; 7 bases are shared with TRBD1. The CDR3 extends over 15 amino acids. Per germline, CDR1 LGHNA and CDR2 YNFKEQ. V lost 3 bases and J lost 2; bases outside the gene matches: 7. The CDR3 reads CASSQKTGNPYEQYF. As DNA, the CDR3 is TGTGCCAGCAGCCAGAAGACAGGGAATCCCTACGAGCAGTACTTC.